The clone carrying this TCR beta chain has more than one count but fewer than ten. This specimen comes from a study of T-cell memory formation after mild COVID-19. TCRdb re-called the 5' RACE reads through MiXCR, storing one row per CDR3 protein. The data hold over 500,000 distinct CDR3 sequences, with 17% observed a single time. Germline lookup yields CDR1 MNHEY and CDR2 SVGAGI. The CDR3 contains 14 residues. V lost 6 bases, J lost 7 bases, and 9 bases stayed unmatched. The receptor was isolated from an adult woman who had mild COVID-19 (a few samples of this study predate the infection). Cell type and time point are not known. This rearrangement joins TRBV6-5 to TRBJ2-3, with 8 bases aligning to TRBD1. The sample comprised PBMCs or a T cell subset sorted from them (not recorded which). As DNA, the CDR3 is TGTGCCAGCAGCCCAGGGGGCGCATCAAATACGCAGTATTTT. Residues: CASSPGGASNTQYF.